Following are 32 T cell receptor beta chains from one sample sequenced in a study of patients and donors after allogeneic stem cell transplantation. TCRdb recomputed calls from the RT-PCR reads with MiXCR, one row per CDR3 protein. Of about 200,000 distinct CDR3 sequences in the sample, more than 35% were seen once. Sequencing used blood, either unsorted or a sorted T cell fraction (not recorded which). Receptors originate from a human donor who was either an allogeneic HSCT recipient or a stem cell or donor lymphocyte infusion donor (not recorded which). It is not recorded whose cells these are; they may come from a transplant donor.

The chain is built from TRBV25-1 and TRBJ1-5; D not resolved. Germline V gene sequence: CDR1 MGHDK, CDR2 SYGVNS. Between the trimmed V and J ends, which lost 5 bases and 5 bases, there was a span of 22 bases. This CDR3 contains 17 residues. The CDR3 region is CASSPVRRRAKYQPQHF. For the CDR3, the DNA is TGTGCCAGCAGTCCGGTCAGGCGGAGGGCCAAATATCAGCCCCAGCATTTT.

The rearrangement uses TRBV29-1 and TRBJ1-2, with 12 bases matching TRBD1. The CDR3 length is 16 residues. J lost 2 bases, V lost 4 bases, and 8 bases had no gene match. Germline V gives CDR1 SQVTM, CDR2 ANQGSEA. In DNA, the CDR3 is TGCAGCGTTGCGGGGACAGGGGGCCCTTGGAACTATGGCTACACCTTC. Amino acid sequence: CSVAGTGGPWNYGYTF.

This sequence joins TRBV24-1 and TRBJ1-1, with D possibly TRBD1 on 6 matching bases. CDR3 length: 15 residues. In germline, CDR1 is KGHDR, CDR2 SFDVKD. V was shortened by 6 bases and J by 3 bases, with 16 bases between the two germline ends. The CDR3, as DNA: TGTGCCACCAGTAGGGCAGGGGCGACGGACACTGAAGCTTTCTTT. This codes for CATSRAGATDTEAFF.

The V gene is TRBV18, the J gene TRBJ1-1; TRBD1 might be the D (5 bases). CDR3 size: 14 residues. CDR1 KGHSH and CDR2 LQKENI come from the germline V gene. Trimming removed 5 bases from V and 0 bases from J, with 10 bases in between. CDR3 nucleotides: TGTGCCAGCTCATCGACAGATTTGAACACTGAAGCTTTCTTT. Its protein product is CASSSTDLNTEAFF.

The chain uses TRBV30 and TRBJ1-2; D uncertain. The CDR3 length is 12 residues. Per the germline V gene, CDR1 is GTSNPN and CDR2 is SVGIG (reference sequence). Trimming pared 4 bases from V and 0 bases from J, leaving 6 bases between. The CDR3 DNA is TGTGCCTGGATGACGTCTAACTATGGCTACACCTTC. Residues: CAWMTSNYGYTF. The full variable domain, its missing parts supplied by reference TRBV30 and TRBJ1-2, is SQTIHQWPATLVQPVGSPLSLECTVEGTSNPNLYWYRQAAGRGLQLLFYSVGIGQISSEVPQNLSASRPQDRQFILSSKKLLLSDSGFYLCAWMTSNYGYTFGSGTRLTVV.

The chain carries TRBV6-5 and TRBJ2-1; D is tentatively TRBD1 or TRBD2 (7 bases each). Germline CDR1 reads MNHEY; CDR2 reads SVGAGI. The CDR3 has 13 amino acids. Trimming removed 8 bases from V and 5 bases from J, with 13 bases in between. CDR3 coding DNA: TGTGCCAGCGGGAGGGGGCGCAACAATGAGCAGTTCTTC. Protein product: CASGRGRNNEQFF.

The J gene is TRBJ1-6, the V gene TRBV12-3 or TRBV12-4; TRBD1 is a possible D gene (5 bases). V lost 3 bases to trimming and J lost 10 bases, with 10 bases between them. This CDR3 has 13 amino acids. The DNA of the CDR3 is TGTGCCAGCAGTTTTCCAGGGTTGTCACCCCTCCACTTT. Amino acids: CASSFPGLSPLHF.

This chain uses TRBV28 with TRBJ1-2, with D unresolved. Per the germline V gene, CDR1 is MDHEN and CDR2 is SYDVKM. Trimming stripped 5 bases from V and 4 bases from J, with 14 bases between. This CDR3 has 14 residues. For the CDR3, the DNA is TGTGCCAGCAGTAGAGAGGGAGGAGGCTATGGCTACACCTTC. Translating gives CASSREGGGYGYTF.

This clonotype has just a few counts. The chain links TRBV6-6 to TRBJ2-7, with unresolved D. Germline loops: CDR1 MNHNY, CDR2 SVGAGI (reference sequence). This CDR3 has 17 amino acids. The germline V and J ends were trimmed by 2 bases and 4 bases, with 21 bases remaining between them. The CDR3 DNA reads as TGTGCCAGCAGTTACGCCCCAATGTCGGCTGAACTTTACGAGCAGTACTTC. Amino acid sequence: CASSYAPMSAELYEQYF.

This clonotype was recorded a few times. The rearrangement links TRBV5-5 to TRBJ1-4; the match to TRBD1 covers 11 bases. The germline V gene encodes CDR1 SGHKS and CDR2 YYEKEE (reference sequence). The CDR3 totals 15 residues. Trimming at V came to 3 bases and at J to 7 bases, leaving 5 bases not matched to a gene. The CDR3 DNA reads as TGTGCCAGCAGCTCGGACAGGGGGCCGGGTGAAAAACTGTTTTTT. It specifies CASSSDRGPGEKLFF.

The genes are TRBV7-9 and TRBJ1-1, with TRBD1 as a possible D gene (5 bases). Germline assignment: CDR1 SEHNR and CDR2 FQNEAQ (reference sequence). Trimming removed 0 bases at V and 0 bases at J, with 20 bases between. The CDR3 covers 19 residues. For the CDR3, the DNA is TGTGCCAGCAGCTTAGCCGGAGGGGCCTCACATCGAGTGAACACTGAAGCTTTCTTT. Translated, it gives CASSLAGGASHRVNTEAFF. The full variable domain, completed using reference TRBV7-9 and TRBJ1-1, is DTGVSQNPRHKITKRGQNVTFRCDPISEHNRLYWYRQTLGQGPEFLTYFQNEAQLEKSRLLSDRFSAERPKGSFSTLEIQRTEQGDSAMYLCASSLAGGASHRVNTEAFFGQGTRLTVV.

The chain couples TRBV12-3 or TRBV12-4 to TRBJ1-4, with 8 nucleotides matching TRBD1. The CDR3 is 15 amino acids. V was clipped by 5 bases and J by 5 bases; unmatched bases: 7. CDR3 in DNA: TGTGCCAGCAGTGACACAGGGGGGGCCAATGAAAAACTGTTTTTT. Its protein product is CASSDTGGANEKLFF.

The CDR3 coding sequence is TGTGCCAGCAGTTTTACAGGGTCGGTATATGGCTACACCTTC. Its protein product is CASSFTGSVYGYTF. The chain is built from TRBV12-3 or TRBV12-4 and TRBJ1-2, with D perhaps matching TRBD1 (6 bases). V lost 3 bases and J 5 bases, leaving 13 bases between the germline ends. This CDR3 region has 14 residues.

CDR3 protein: CASSQDVRQNTEAFF. The CDR3 coding sequence is TGTGCCAGCAGCCAAGATGTGAGACAGAACACTGAAGCTTTCTTT. The J gene is TRBJ1-1, the V gene TRBV4-2; D uncertain. The CDR3 contains 15 residues. Trimming cost V 0 bases and J 1 base, with 9 bases left between them. Per germline, CDR1 LGHNA and CDR2 YNFKEQ.

A few counts support this clonotype. The chain has TRBV6-6 and TRBJ1-2; D gene uncertain. The CDR3 has 14 amino acids. The V and J ends lost 2 bases and 0 bases respectively, with 7 bases between them. The V gene's germline CDR1 is MNHNY and CDR2 SVGAGI (reference sequence). CDR3: CASSYHLPNYGYTF. The DNA for the CDR3 is TGTGCCAGCAGTTACCATCTCCCTAACTATGGCTACACCTTC.

This clonotype was seen repeatedly, ten times or more. The chain recombines TRBV7-9 with TRBJ1-3; D perhaps matches TRBD1 (5 bases). CDR1 is SEHNR, CDR2 FQNEAQ, per germline (reference sequence). The CDR3 is 15 residues long. V lost 4 bases to trimming and J lost 9 bases, with 19 bases between them. The CDR3 sequence is CASSYREGRGGTIYF. The CDR3 bases are TGTGCCAGCAGCTACCGTGAGGGGCGAGGAGGCACCATATATTTT.

This clonotype appeared a few times. The CDR3 DNA reads as TGTGCCAGCAGTGGGGCAGCCACGAACACTGAAGCTTTCTTT. Its protein is CASSGAATNTEAFF. The genes are TRBV25-1 and TRBJ1-1; unclear D gene. The V end was cut by 4 bases, the J end by 1 base, with 10 bases between. CDR1 MGHDK and CDR2 SYGVNS come from the germline V gene. This CDR3 has 14 amino acids.

Only a few counts were recorded for this clonotype. The rearrangement uses TRBV27 and TRBJ1-6; D is perhaps TRBD1 (5 bases). CDR3 size: 14 residues. V dropped 5 bases and J dropped 8 bases, with 13 bases sitting between them. Looked up from germline, CDR1 is MNHEY and CDR2 is SMNVEV (reference sequence). In DNA, the CDR3 is TGTGCCAGCAGTCCCCGGGACGCGCATTCACCCCTCCACTTT. Translated: CASSPRDAHSPLHF.

The chain is built from TRBV10-3 and TRBJ2-3; 11 nucleotides align to TRBD1. Germline lookup yields CDR1 ENHRY and CDR2 SYGVKD. This CDR3 is 13 amino acids long. V lost 8 bases and J lost 5; bases outside the gene matches: 3. The CDR3 nucleotides are TGTGCCATCGGACAGGGGGCCGGAGATACGCAGTATTTT. Translating gives CAIGQGAGDTQYF.

DNA for the CDR3: TGTGCCAGCAGCCTCACAGGGCCAGCCTACGAGCAGTACTTC. The encoded protein is CASSLTGPAYEQYF. This chain connects TRBV6-5 to TRBJ2-7; a possible D gene is TRBD1 (6 bases). Trimming stripped 6 bases from V and 2 bases from J, with 14 bases between. CDR3 size: 14 residues. From germline, CDR1 is MNHEY and CDR2 SVGAGI.

This chain connects TRBV20-1 to TRBJ1-2; 9 bases match TRBD1. This CDR3 region has 13 residues. In germline, CDR1 is DFQATT, CDR2 SNEGSKA (reference sequence). V shed 2 bases, J shed 8 bases, and the junction held 6 bases outside the gene matches. In nucleotides, the CDR3 is TGCAGTGCTAGACCGGGGACAGGGACCGGCTACACCTTC. It specifies CSARPGTGTGYTF.

This clonotype turned up a few times. This chain connects TRBV7-2 to TRBJ1-2; TRBD1 agrees at 7 bases. The CDR3 extends over 12 amino acids. The germline V gene has CDR1 SGHTA and CDR2 FQGNSA. The V and J ends lost 5 bases and 6 bases, in that order; junction bases with no gene match: 3. CDR3 sequence: CASSPQGNGYTF. The CDR3 region has the DNA TGTGCCAGCAGCCCACAGGGGAATGGCTACACCTTC.

This clonotype has only a few counts. The CDR3: CASSLGSNSPLHF. The CDR3 nucleotides read TGTGCCAGCAGCTTAGGTTCTAATTCACCCCTCCACTTT. The chain is built from TRBV11-2 and TRBJ1-6; no firm D call. The CDR3 extends over 13 amino acids. Trimming pared 1 base from V and 6 bases from J, leaving 4 bases between. Germline assignment: CDR1 SGHAT and CDR2 FQNNGV.

This clonotype was found once. The rearrangement uses TRBV11-2 and TRBJ2-7; tentative D call: TRBD1 (6 bases). CDR1 and CDR2 from the germline V gene are SGHAT and FQNNGV. The CDR3 is made up of 15 amino acids. V lost 5 bases and J lost 3, with 17 bases in between. The CDR3 is CASSRWTVGGYEQYF. DNA of the CDR3: TGTGCCAGCAGCCGTTGGACAGTCGGAGGCTACGAGCAGTACTTC.

The V gene is TRBV9, the J gene TRBJ1-3; no clear D gene. The CDR3 loop spans 15 amino acids. Per the germline V gene, CDR1 is SGDLS and CDR2 is YYNGEE. V was cut by 3 bases and J by 0 bases, with 10 bases left in between. The CDR3 bases are TGTGCCAGCAGCGAAGACTGGGGCTCTGGAAACACCATATATTTT. Encoded protein: CASSEDWGSGNTIYF.

The V call is TRBV5-1, the J call TRBJ2-1; 12 bases are a match to TRBD2. The CDR3 totals 16 residues. The J segment lost 4 bases and the V segment lost 3 bases, leaving 5 bases of the junction unmatched. CDR1 and CDR2 from the germline V gene are SGHRS and YFSETQ. The CDR3 loop reads CASSSGLAGPYNEQFF. In DNA, the CDR3 is TGCGCCAGCAGCTCCGGACTAGCGGGGCCTTACAATGAGCAGTTCTTC. The entire variable domain, with the rest obtained from reference TRBV5-1 and TRBJ2-1, is as follows: KAGVTQTPRYLIKTRGQQVTLSCSPISGHRSVSWYQQTPGQGLQFLFEYFSETQRNKGNFPGRFSGRQFSNSRSEMNVSTLELGDSALYLCASSSGLAGPYNEQFFGPGTRLTVL.

The chain has TRBV28 and TRBJ2-2; 7 nucleotides line up with TRBD2. CDR3 length: 12 amino acids. Looked up from germline, CDR1 is MDHEN and CDR2 is SYDVKM. With 11 bases clipped from V and 6 bases from J, the junction kept 6 bases outside the gene matches. The CDR3: CAGGGEPGELFF. The CDR3 coding sequence is TGTGCCGGCGGGGGTGAGCCCGGGGAGCTGTTTTTT.

The chain employs TRBV27 and TRBJ1-2; the match to TRBD1 covers 11 bases. Germline assignment: CDR1 MNHEY and CDR2 SMNVEV (reference sequence). After removal of 5 bases from V and 8 bases from J, the junction contained 4 bases not matched to a gene. The CDR3 runs 13 residues. The chain's CDR3 is CASSPGTGGGYTF. The CDR3 DNA reads TGTGCCAGCAGTCCCGGGACAGGGGGGGGCTACACCTTC.

This clonotype was recorded a few times. The chain combines TRBV12-3 or TRBV12-4 with TRBJ1-5, with D possibly being TRBD1 (5 bases). V lost 2 bases, J lost 2 bases, and 10 bases lay in between. There are 15 residues in the CDR3. In DNA, the CDR3 is TGTGCCAGCAGTTTAAGCGGCAGGGGCAATCAGCCCCAGCATTTT. Its protein product is CASSLSGRGNQPQHF.

V gene TRBV4-1 combines with J gene TRBJ2-3; TRBD2 aligns across 13 bases. The CDR3 has 16 amino acids. Germline CDR1 is MGHRA and CDR2 is YSYEKL. Trimming took 3 bases from V and 2 from J; bases not matched to a gene: 2. The CDR3 DNA sequence: TGCGCCAGCAGCCAGGGACTAGCGGGGCTCACAGATACGCAGTATTTT. Its protein product is CASSQGLAGLTDTQYF.

This clonotype was recorded a few times. The gene calls are TRBV12-3 or TRBV12-4 and TRBJ2-1; the D is unclear. The length of the CDR3 is 13 residues. With 5 bases removed from V and 10 bases from J, the gap between germline ends came to 15 bases. CDR3 in amino acids: CASSTYIGSEQFF. CDR3 sequence (DNA): TGTGCCAGCAGTACCTACATAGGGTCGGAGCAGTTCTTC.

In this sample, this clonotype turned up a few times. The chain couples TRBV18 to TRBJ1-1; 9 nucleotides align to TRBD1. This CDR3 spans 14 amino acids. Germline-derived CDR1 and CDR2 are KGHSH and LQKENI. V shed 3 bases, J shed 7 bases, and the junction held 6 bases outside the gene matches. The CDR3 region is CASSPGQGGNEAFF. CDR3 bases: TGTGCCAGCTCACCGGGACAGGGAGGGAATGAAGCTTTCTTT.